A single sample is the source of the 18 T cell receptor beta chains below, sequenced in a study of glioma-infiltrating T cells after dendritic cell vaccination. TCRdb keeps only in-frame clones here, not all; method: immunoSEQ multiplex PCR. The repertoire holds more than 75,000 clones, roughly four fifths seen once, with approximately 6.6% in the top ten. This sample's time point: after dendritic cell vaccination, including at tumor progression/relapse. Source: blood, taken after dendritic cell vaccination. These receptors were collected from a human donor with glioblastoma.

V is TRBV15 and J is TRBJ2-5; perhaps TRBD2 as D (5 bases). The germline V gene encodes CDR1 LNHNV and CDR2 YYDKDF (reference sequence). The V end was cut by 3 bases, the J end by 0 bases, with 17 bases between. The CDR3 has 17 amino acids. CDR3 nucleotides: TGTGCCACCAGCAGGGCCGACGCCCCGGACTACCAAGAGACCCAGTACTTC. Its protein is CATSRADAPDYQETQYF.

The V gene is TRBV7-9, the J gene TRBJ1-1; 9 positions match TRBD1. The CDR3 has 15 amino acids. J lost 7 bases, V lost 5 bases, and 11 bases had no gene match. The germline V gene encodes CDR1 SEHNR and CDR2 FQNEAQ (reference sequence). CDR3 nucleotides: TGTGCCAGCAGCCCATACCTCGGGACAGGGAATGAAGCTTTCTTT. Amino acids: CASSPYLGTGNEAFF.

The rearrangement uses TRBV5-4 and TRBJ2-5; a weak D match, TRBD1 (6 bases). The CDR3 is 13 residues long. The V gene lost 4 bases and the J gene lost 5 bases, with 12 bases spanning the gap. CDR1 is SGHNT, CDR2 YYREEE, per germline (reference sequence). The CDR3 protein is CASSQQGEETQYF. For the CDR3, the DNA is TGTGCCAGCAGCCAACAGGGCGAGGAGACCCAGTACTTC.

V is TRBV2 and J is TRBJ2-7, with a weak D call TRBD1 (6 bases). V was shortened by 8 bases and J by 3 bases, with 11 bases between the two germline ends. CDR3 size: 12 residues. Germline-derived CDR1 and CDR2 are SNHLY and FYNNEI. The CDR3 bases are TGTGCCAGCTCCAGCAGGGGCTACGAGCAGTACTTC. Protein sequence: CASSSRGYEQYF.

On this clone itself: One end of the junction varies from germline; a read error may be responsible. The rearrangement links TRBV19 to TRBJ1-5; 7 nucleotides match TRBD1. Germline V gene lookup returns CDR1 LNHDA and CDR2 SQIVND (reference sequence). This CDR3 has 15 residues. The CDR3 loop reads CASSKTGKGNRPQHF. The CDR3 DNA sequence: TGTGCCAGTAGTAAGACAGGGAAGGGCAATCGGCCCCAGCATTTT. Looking up the rest from reference TRBV19 and TRBJ1-5 gives the full variable domain: DGGITQSPKYLFRKEGQNVTLSCEQNLNHDAMYWYRQDPGQGLRLIYYSQIVNDFQKGDIAEGYSVSREKKESFPLTVTSAQKNPTAFYLCASSKTGKGNRPQHFGDGTRLSIL.

The rearrangement uses TRBV9 and TRBJ1-1, with 10 bases aligning to TRBD1. Germline V gene lookup returns CDR1 SGDLS and CDR2 YYNGEE. J was trimmed by 7 bases and V by 4 bases; bases with no gene match: 7. CDR3 length equals 14 residues. The CDR3 spells CASSRQGALGEAFF. The CDR3 DNA reads as TGTGCCAGCAGCAGACAGGGGGCGCTCGGTGAAGCTTTCTTT.

The chain joins TRBV7-8 to TRBJ1-2; tentatively, D is TRBD1 (5 bases). V lost 4 bases and J 1 base, leaving 13 bases between the germline ends. This CDR3 is built from 15 residues. CDR1 and CDR2 from the germline V gene are SGHVS and FQNEAQ. The CDR3 here is CASSSSATVNYGYTF. CDR3 in DNA: TGTGCCAGCAGCTCCAGTGCGACAGTTAACTATGGCTACACCTTC.

The J gene is TRBJ2-7, the V gene TRBV27; D unclear. V lost 6 bases, J lost 0 bases, and 12 bases lay in between. CDR3 length: 14 amino acids. Germline lookup yields CDR1 MNHEY and CDR2 SMNVEV (reference sequence). The CDR3, as DNA: TGTGCCAGCAGGTGGGCCCTGAGCTCCTACGAGCAGTACTTC. This encodes CASRWALSSYEQYF.

The genes are TRBV5-1 and TRBJ1-4, with a weak D call TRBD1 (6 bases). Trimming took off 3 bases at V and 2 bases at J, with 11 bases between the two ends. Germline V gene lookup returns CDR1 SGHRS and CDR2 YFSETQ. This CDR3 comprises 15 residues. The CDR3 sequence is CASSSGTSTNEKLFF. DNA of the CDR3: TGCGCCAGCAGCTCCGGGACAAGCACTAATGAAAAACTGTTTTTT.

The chain couples TRBV5-6 to TRBJ2-2; D remains ambiguous. Looked up from germline, CDR1 is SGHDT and CDR2 is YYEEEE. This CDR3 region has 15 residues. Deletions cut 0 bases from V and 1 base from J, with 7 bases between. The CDR3 DNA sequence: TGTGCCAGCAGCTTGGGGCGACAGAACACCGGGGAGCTGTTTTTT. Amino acid sequence: CASSLGRQNTGELFF.

The rearrangement joins TRBV6-5 to TRBJ1-2, with D possibly TRBD1 on 5 matching bases. The CDR3 contains 13 residues. CDR1 and CDR2 (germline): MNHEY, SVGAGI. V gave up 5 bases and J gave up 4 bases, with 11 bases separating them. DNA of the CDR3: TGTGCCAGCAGTACCCGGGGGGGCTATGGCTACACCTTC. Amino acids: CASSTRGGYGYTF.

The V gene is TRBV2, the J gene TRBJ1-1; D remains ambiguous. Germline CDR1 SNHLY, CDR2 FYNNEI. The ends were cut back, 3 bases at V and 1 base at J, with 6 bases in the middle. CDR3 size: 13 residues. The CDR3 loop is CASSELENTEAFF. For the CDR3, the DNA is TGTGCCAGCAGTGAGCTAGAGAACACTGAAGCTTTCTTT.

This clone has just one count. The V and J genes are TRBV7-9 and TRBJ1-4; no firm D call. Germline lookup yields CDR1 SEHNR and CDR2 FQNEAQ (reference sequence). The CDR3 has 13 residues. Trimming took 1 base from V and 7 from J, leaving 7 bases between them. DNA for the CDR3: TGTGCCAGCAGCTTAGTTGCTAGTGAAAAACTGTTTTTT. It is translated as CASSLVASEKLFF.

V and J are TRBV5-1 and TRBJ1-3; TRBD1 matches 9 bases. Germline trimming cut 3 bases from V and 1 base from J; bases unmatched to any gene: 5. CDR1 SGHRS and CDR2 YFSETQ come from the germline V gene. This CDR3 spans 16 amino acids. The CDR3 bases are TGCGCCAGCAGCTGGGACAGGGCCGGATCTGGAAACACCATATATTTT. Translated: CASSWDRAGSGNTIYF. Filled out from reference TRBV5-1 and TRBJ1-3, the complete variable domain reads KAGVTQTPRYLIKTRGQQVTLSCSPISGHRSVSWYQQTPGQGLQFLFEYFSETQRNKGNFPGRFSGRQFSNSRSEMNVSTLELGDSALYLCASSWDRAGSGNTIYFGEGSWLTVV.

The V gene is TRBV5-1, the J gene TRBJ2-5; D perhaps matches TRBD1 (7 bases). CDR3 size: 14 residues. The germline CDR1 and CDR2 sequences are SGHRS and YFSETQ. The V end lost 5 bases, the J end lost 4 bases, and 15 bases lay between the germline ends. CDR3 sequence reads: CASSSGGPGETQYF. The CDR3 DNA sequence: TGCGCCAGCAGTTCAGGGGGGCCGGGAGAGACCCAGTACTTC. Supplemented by reference TRBV5-1 and TRBJ2-5, the full variable domain reads KAGVTQTPRYLIKTRGQQVTLSCSPISGHRSVSWYQQTPGQGLQFLFEYFSETQRNKGNFPGRFSGRQFSNSRSEMNVSTLELGDSALYLCASSSGGPGETQYFGPGTRLLVL.

The chain uses TRBV27 and TRBJ2-3, with D unresolved. V was clipped by 5 bases and J by 4 bases, with 4 bases between them. This CDR3 spans 11 amino acids. CDR1 and CDR2 from the germline V gene are MNHEY and SMNVEV (reference sequence). CDR3 sequence reads: CASSQADTQYF. The CDR3 DNA reads TGTGCCAGCAGTCAGGCAGATACGCAGTATTTT.

This chain links TRBV2 with TRBJ2-2, with TRBD1 identical over 7 bases. Looked up from germline, CDR1 is SNHLY and CDR2 is FYNNEI. This CDR3 is built from 14 residues. V dropped 6 bases and J dropped 1; count of bases not matched to a gene: 2. The CDR3 region has the DNA TGTGCCAGCAGGGGACAGCTGAACACCGGGGAGCTGTTTTTT. It translates to CASRGQLNTGELFF.

Points on this clone: Other DNA sequences in the sample encode the same CDR3. The chain uses TRBV5-6 and TRBJ2-7; tentatively, D is TRBD2 (5 bases). Trimming took 0 bases from V and 2 from J, leaving 9 bases between them. The CDR3 has 14 residues. Germline V gives CDR1 SGHDT, CDR2 YYEEEE. CDR3 region: CASSLGTGTYEQYF. CDR3 coding DNA: TGTGCCAGCAGCTTGGGAACGGGGACCTACGAGCAGTACTTC.